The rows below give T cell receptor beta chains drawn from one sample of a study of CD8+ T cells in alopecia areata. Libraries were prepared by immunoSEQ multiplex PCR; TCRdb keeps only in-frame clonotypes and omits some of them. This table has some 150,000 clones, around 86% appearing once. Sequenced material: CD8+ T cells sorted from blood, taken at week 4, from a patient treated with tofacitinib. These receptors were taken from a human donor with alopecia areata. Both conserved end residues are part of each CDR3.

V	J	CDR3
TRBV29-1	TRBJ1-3	CSVESGGVPGNTIYF
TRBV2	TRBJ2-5	CASRSYGETQYF
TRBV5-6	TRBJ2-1	CASSLRPASGLHNEQFF
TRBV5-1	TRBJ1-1	CASSWGRKDTEAFF
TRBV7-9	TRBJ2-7	CASSSPPGQGNNEQYF
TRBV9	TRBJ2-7	CASSQGQGASYEQYF
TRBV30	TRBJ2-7	CAWTSPRYEQYF
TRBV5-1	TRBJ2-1	CASWTGDNEQFF
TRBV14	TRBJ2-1	CASSEGLVLGNEQFF
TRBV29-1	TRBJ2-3	CSGGEGSTDTQYF
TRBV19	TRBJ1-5	CASSEGGNQPQHF
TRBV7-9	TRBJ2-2	CASSLYPTGELFF
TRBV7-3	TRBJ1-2	CASSIDRDYGYTF
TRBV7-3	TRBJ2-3	CASSLAGTGGEDTQYF
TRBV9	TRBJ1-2	CASSGGTANYGYTF
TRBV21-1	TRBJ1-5	CASSSKGAGQTTRRGNQPQHF
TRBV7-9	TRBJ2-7	CASSSISGYEQYF
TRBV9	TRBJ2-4	CASSVSEGNIQYF
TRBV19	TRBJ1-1	CASSIEGDLNTEAFF
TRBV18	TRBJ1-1	CASSPGDTEAFF
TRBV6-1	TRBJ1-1	CASSLRTGGNTEAFF
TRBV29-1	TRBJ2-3	CSVEGALAGGPTSTDTQYF
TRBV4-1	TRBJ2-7	CASSQGQGVSYEQYF
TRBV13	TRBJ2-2	CASRIGGFGELFF
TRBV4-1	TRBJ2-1	CASSQEAGSSYNEQFF
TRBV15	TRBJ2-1	CATSRDHDEQFF
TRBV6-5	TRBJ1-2	CASTTGSYYGYTF
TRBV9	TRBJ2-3	CASSVGATDTQYF
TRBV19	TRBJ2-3	CASSIDGQGISTDTQYF
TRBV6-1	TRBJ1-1	CASSVRQDPVWNTEAFF
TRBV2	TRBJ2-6	CAILTGAEAGANVLTF
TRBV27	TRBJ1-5	CASSSTGYGNQPQHF
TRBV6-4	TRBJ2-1	CASSEQTAANEQFF
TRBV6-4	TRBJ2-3	CASSDGTETDTQYF
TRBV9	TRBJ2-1	CASSVSGTTSYNEQFF
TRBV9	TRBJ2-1	CASSPSGGGGNEQFF
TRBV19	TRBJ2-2	CASSLVQNTGELFF
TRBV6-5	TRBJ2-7	CASRRTGEGYEQYF
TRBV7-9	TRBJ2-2	CASRRREGNTGELFF
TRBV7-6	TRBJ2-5	CASSPHLEYQETQYF
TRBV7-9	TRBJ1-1	CASSGSQGPTEAFF
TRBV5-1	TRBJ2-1	CASSYSGSRGYNEQFF
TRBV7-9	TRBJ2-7	CASSRPGQSYEQYF
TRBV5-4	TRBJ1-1	CASSAGSTEAFF
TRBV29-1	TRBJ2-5	CSVGGRPLGTQYF
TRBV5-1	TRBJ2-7	CASMRGTGDYEQYF
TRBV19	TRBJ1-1	CASSIVKNTEAFF
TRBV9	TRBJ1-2	CASRPGTGYYGYTF
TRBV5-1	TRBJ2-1	CASSLGQGSNEQFF
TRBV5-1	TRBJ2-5	CASSQERGVPMTQYF
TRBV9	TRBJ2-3	CASQLGASSTDTQYF
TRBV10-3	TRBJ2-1	CAISKSGVREQFF
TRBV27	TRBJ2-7	CASSFGGTGNYEQYF
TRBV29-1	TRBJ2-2	CSVEGLAGSNTGELFF
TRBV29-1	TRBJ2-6	CSVLSRQAGANVLTF
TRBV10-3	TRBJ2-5	CAISDGVGTQETQYF
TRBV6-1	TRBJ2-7	CASSAYGTGSYEQYF
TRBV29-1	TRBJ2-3	CSANRESADTQYF